Shown below are 6 T cell receptor beta chains from a single sample sequenced in a study of blood T cell repertoires in COVID-19. Produced via immunoSEQ multiplex PCR; TCRdb's table is partial and in-frame only. The data contain almost 400,000 clones, about 90% of them singletons. Sequenced material: peripheral blood. The receptors stem from a woman aged 60-75 years with COVID-19, enrolled during active disease.

The chain is built from TRBV18 and TRBJ1-3; 11 bases are a match to TRBD1. The J segment lost 4 bases and the V segment lost 4 bases, leaving 6 bases of the junction unmatched. The CDR3 consists of 16 residues. Per germline, CDR1 KGHSH and CDR2 LQKENI. CDR3 loop: CASSQGQGANGNTIYF. The CDR3 nucleotides are TGTGCCAGCTCACAAGGACAGGGGGCGAACGGAAACACCATATATTTT.

V is TRBV7-2 and J is TRBJ2-7; the D is unclear. V lost 3 bases and J 12 bases, leaving 15 bases between the germline ends. The CDR3 runs to 12 residues. The V gene's germline CDR1 is SGHTA and CDR2 FQGNSA. The CDR3, as DNA: TGTGCCAGCAGCTTGGAGTCCACTAAGCTGTACTTC. Encoded protein: CASSLESTKLYF.

The chain combines TRBV3-1 (or the pseudogene TRBV3-2) with TRBJ1-2; maybe TRBD1 (5 bases). Germline values: CDR1 LGHDT, CDR2 YNNKEL (reference sequence). The CDR3 is 15 amino acids. The ends were cut back, 3 bases at V and 0 bases at J, with 11 bases in the middle. The CDR3 protein is CASSQSAGANYGYTF. The CDR3 nucleotides read TGTGCCAGCAGCCAGTCGGCGGGGGCTAACTATGGCTACACCTTC.

The chain uses TRBV28 and TRBJ1-3, with D unresolved. The CDR3 is made up of 15 amino acids. With 5 bases removed from V and 1 base from J, the gap between germline ends came to 12 bases. Germline V lookup: CDR1 MDHEN, CDR2 SYDVKM. The CDR3 loop reads CASSRGPGSGNTIYF. Here the CDR3 DNA reads TGTGCCAGCAGTCGAGGTCCGGGTTCTGGAAACACCATATATTTT.

The chain employs TRBV6-5 and TRBJ2-7, with TRBD1 identical over 8 bases. Looked up from germline, CDR1 is MNHEY and CDR2 is SVGAGI. V lost 0 bases to trimming and J lost 7 bases; unmatched junction nucleotides: 8. This CDR3 is built from 15 residues. The CDR3 is CASSYSIQGATEQYF. The CDR3 nucleotides are TGTGCCAGCAGTTACTCTATCCAGGGGGCTACGGAGCAGTACTTC.

CDR3 residues: CASTPSGEYEQYF. CDR3 in DNA: TGTGCCAGCACCCCCAGTGGGGAGTACGAGCAGTACTTC. This chain links TRBV9 with TRBJ2-7, with D maybe TRBD2 (5 bases). The CDR3 loop spans 13 amino acids. V lost 6 bases and J lost 4, with 14 bases in between. Germline V gene sequence: CDR1 SGDLS, CDR2 YYNGEE.